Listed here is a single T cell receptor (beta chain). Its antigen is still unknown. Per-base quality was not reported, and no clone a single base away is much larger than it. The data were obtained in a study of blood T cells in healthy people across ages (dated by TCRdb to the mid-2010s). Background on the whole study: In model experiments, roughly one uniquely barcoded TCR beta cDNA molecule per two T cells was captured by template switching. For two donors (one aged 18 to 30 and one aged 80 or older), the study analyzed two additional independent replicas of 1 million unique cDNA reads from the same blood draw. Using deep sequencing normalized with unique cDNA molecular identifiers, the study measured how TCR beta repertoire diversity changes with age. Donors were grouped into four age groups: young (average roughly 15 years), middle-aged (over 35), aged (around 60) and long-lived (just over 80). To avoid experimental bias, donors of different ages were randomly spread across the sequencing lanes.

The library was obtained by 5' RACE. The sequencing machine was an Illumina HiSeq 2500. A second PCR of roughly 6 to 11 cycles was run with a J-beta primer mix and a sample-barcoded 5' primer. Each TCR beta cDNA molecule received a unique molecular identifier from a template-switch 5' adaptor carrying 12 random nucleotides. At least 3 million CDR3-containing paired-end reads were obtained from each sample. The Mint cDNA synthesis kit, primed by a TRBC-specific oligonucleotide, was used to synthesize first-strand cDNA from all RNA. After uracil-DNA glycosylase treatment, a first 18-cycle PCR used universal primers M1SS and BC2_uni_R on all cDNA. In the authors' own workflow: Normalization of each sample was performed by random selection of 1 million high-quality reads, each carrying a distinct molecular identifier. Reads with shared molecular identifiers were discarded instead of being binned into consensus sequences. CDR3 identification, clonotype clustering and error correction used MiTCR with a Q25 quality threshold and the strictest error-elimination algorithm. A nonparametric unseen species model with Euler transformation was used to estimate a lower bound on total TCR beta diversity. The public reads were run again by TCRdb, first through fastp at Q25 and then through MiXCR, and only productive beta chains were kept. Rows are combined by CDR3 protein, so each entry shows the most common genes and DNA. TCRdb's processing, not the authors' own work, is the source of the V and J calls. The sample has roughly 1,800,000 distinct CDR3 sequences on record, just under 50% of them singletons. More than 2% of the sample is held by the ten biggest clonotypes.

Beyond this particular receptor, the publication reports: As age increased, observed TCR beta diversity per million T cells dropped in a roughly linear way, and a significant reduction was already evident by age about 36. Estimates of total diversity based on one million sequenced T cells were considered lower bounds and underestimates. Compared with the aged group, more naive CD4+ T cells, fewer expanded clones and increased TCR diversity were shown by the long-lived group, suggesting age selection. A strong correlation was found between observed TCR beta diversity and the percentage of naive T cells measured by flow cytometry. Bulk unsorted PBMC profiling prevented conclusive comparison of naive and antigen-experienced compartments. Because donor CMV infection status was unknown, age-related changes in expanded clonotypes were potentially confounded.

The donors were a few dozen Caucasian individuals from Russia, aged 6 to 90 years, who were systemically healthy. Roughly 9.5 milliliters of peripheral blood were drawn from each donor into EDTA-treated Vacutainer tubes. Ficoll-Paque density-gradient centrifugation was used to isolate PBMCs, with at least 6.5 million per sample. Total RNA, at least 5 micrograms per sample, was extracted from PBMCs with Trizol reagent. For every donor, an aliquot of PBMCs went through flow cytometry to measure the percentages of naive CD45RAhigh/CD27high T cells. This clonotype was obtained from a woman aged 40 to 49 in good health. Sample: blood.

The CDR3 loop reads CASSLGFLPYEQYF. The DNA reads as follows: TGTGCCAGCAGCTTAGGATTTCTACCCTACGAGCAGTACTTC. The rearrangement combines TRBV7-2 with TRBJ2-7; no D gene can be assigned with confidence. Relative to germline, V is 1 base shorter and J is 2 bases shorter, with 9 bases between their ends. Via the germline V gene, CDR1 is SGHTA and CDR2 FQGNSA. Taken from cysteine to phenylalanine, the CDR3 has 14 residues. Only the CDR3 DNA is retained, 42 bases long and in frame from the first base.